This TCR beta chain was recorded in a study of breast tumors, draining lymph nodes, adjacent tissues. This clonotype came up many times. Its antigen is currently unknown. The CDR3 extends over 15 amino acids. V was cut by 5 bases and J by 2 bases, with 16 bases left in between. The germline V gene has CDR1 MGHRA and CDR2 YSYEKL. MiXCR was run by TCRdb on the multiplex PCR reads, yielding one entry per CDR3 protein. Here the sample spans 60,000 to 65,000 distinct CDR3 sequences, approximately 57% being singletons. Study-wide results and limits: Compared with lymph nodes, tumors were less diverse; compared with nontumor tissue, more. Luminal-like breast cancer showed significantly greater tumor-nontumor repertoire similarity than basal-like breast cancer did. The lymph node origin of tumor T cells was framed as consistent with a hypothesis, not demonstrated. Most tumor T cells seemingly derive from lymph node, then expand in tumor.

The TCR comes from a female donor with breast cancer. Some clones in this sample may be carry-over from other donors' samples. The V call is TRBV4-1, the J call TRBJ2-7, with D perhaps TRBD1 or TRBD2 (5 bases each). The sample consisted of breast tumor tissue. CDR3 DNA: TGCGCCAGCAGCGCCAGGGAGACGTCCCCCTACGAGCAGTACTTC. Translated: CASSARETSPYEQYF.